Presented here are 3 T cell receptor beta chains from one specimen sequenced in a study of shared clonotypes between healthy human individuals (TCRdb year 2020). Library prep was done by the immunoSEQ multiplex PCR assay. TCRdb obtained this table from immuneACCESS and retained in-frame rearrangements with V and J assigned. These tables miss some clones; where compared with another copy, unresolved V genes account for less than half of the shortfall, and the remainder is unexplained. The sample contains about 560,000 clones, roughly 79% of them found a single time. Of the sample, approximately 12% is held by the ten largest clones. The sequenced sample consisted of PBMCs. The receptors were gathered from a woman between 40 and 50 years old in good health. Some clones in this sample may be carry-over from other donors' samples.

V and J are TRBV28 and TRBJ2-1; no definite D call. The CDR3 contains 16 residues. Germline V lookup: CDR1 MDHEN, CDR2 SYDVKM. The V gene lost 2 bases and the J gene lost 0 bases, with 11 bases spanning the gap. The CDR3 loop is CASSLLRTSSYNEQFF. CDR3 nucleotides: TGTGCCAGCAGTTTACTACGGACGAGCTCCTACAATGAGCAGTTCTTC.

CDR3 amino acids: CASSEEGFQHTIYF. As DNA, the CDR3 is TGTGCCAGCAGTGAAGAAGGGTTTCAGCACACCATATATTTT. The chain links TRBV2 to TRBJ1-3; the D is unclear. V was cut by 1 base and J by 8 bases, with 12 bases left in between. Germline CDR1 reads SNHLY; CDR2 reads FYNNEI. The CDR3 is 14 amino acids.

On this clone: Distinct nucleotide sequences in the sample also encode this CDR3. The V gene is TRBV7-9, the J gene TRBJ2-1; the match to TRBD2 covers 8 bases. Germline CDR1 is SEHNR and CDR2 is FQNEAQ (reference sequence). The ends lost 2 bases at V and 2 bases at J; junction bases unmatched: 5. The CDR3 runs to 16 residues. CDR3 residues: CASSLSLAGAYNEQFF. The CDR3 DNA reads TGTGCCAGCAGCTTAAGTCTAGCGGGCGCCTACAATGAGCAGTTCTTC.